A single sample gave rise to the 16 T cell receptor beta chains below, sequenced in a study of blood T cell repertoires in COVID-19. Produced via immunoSEQ multiplex PCR; TCRdb's table is partial and in-frame only. The sample has 290,000 or so clones; about nine tenths are singletons. Source material: peripheral blood. These receptor sequences come from a man aged 18 to 29 with active or convalescent COVID-19.

The rearrangement links TRBV18 to TRBJ2-1, with 8 bases that match TRBD2. V dropped 2 bases and J dropped 6; count of bases not matched to a gene: 9. CDR1 and CDR2 from the germline V gene are KGHSH and LQKENI. The CDR3 length is 16 residues. CDR3 loop: CASSPERVAGFNEQFF. CDR3 nucleotide sequence: TGTGCCAGCTCACCAGAGCGGGTAGCGGGATTCAATGAGCAGTTCTTC.

J is TRBJ2-7 and V is TRBV27; D might be TRBD1 (5 bases). Germline loops: CDR1 MNHEY, CDR2 SMNVEV (reference sequence). Trimming cost V 2 bases and J 5 bases, with 13 bases left between them. This CDR3 spans 14 amino acids. The CDR3 loop is CASSLTPQGHEQYF. The CDR3 DNA follows: TGTGCCAGCAGTTTAACACCCCAGGGCCACGAGCAGTACTTC.

The chain joins TRBV6-5 to TRBJ2-7, with 7 bases matching TRBD2. The V segment lost 6 bases and the J segment 0 bases; nucleotides outside the gene matches: 5. Germline-derived CDR1 and CDR2 are MNHEY and SVGAGI. This CDR3 comprises 14 residues. The CDR3: CASSWGGYSYEQYF. CDR3 DNA sequence: TGTGCCAGCAGCTGGGGGGGGTACTCCTACGAGCAGTACTTC.

This chain uses TRBV11-3 with TRBJ2-6, with 12 bases fitting TRBD1. Looked up from germline, CDR1 is SGHNT and CDR2 is YENEEA. This CDR3 has 17 amino acids. The trim removed 5 bases at V and 4 bases at J, leaving 6 bases unmatched. In nucleotides, the CDR3 is TGTGCCAGCAGCCATGGGACAGGGGGCGCGGGGGCCAACGTCCTGACTTTC. Translated: CASSHGTGGAGANVLTF.

The chain employs TRBV9 and TRBJ1-5; D not resolved. From germline, CDR1 is SGDLS and CDR2 YYNGEE. V dropped 1 base and J dropped 5 bases, with 10 bases sitting between them. CDR3 length: 14 residues. In DNA, the CDR3 is TGTGCCAGCAGCGTATGGCCAGGCGATCAGCCCCAGCATTTT. It encodes CASSVWPGDQPQHF.

This clone was detected only a few times. The V and J genes are TRBV9 and TRBJ1-6, with TRBD1 as a possible D gene (6 bases). V was trimmed by 2 bases and J by 7 bases, leaving 10 bases between them. Per the germline V gene, CDR1 is SGDLS and CDR2 is YYNGEE. The CDR3 sequence is 14 residues long. The CDR3 region is CASSVAGDNSPLHF. The CDR3 DNA sequence: TGTGCCAGCAGCGTCGCAGGGGACAATTCACCCCTCCACTTT.

The chain links TRBV7-9 to TRBJ1-2, with D perhaps TRBD1 (5 bases). This CDR3 comprises 14 residues. Trimming removed 9 bases from V and 9 bases from J, with 23 bases in between. The germline CDR1 and CDR2 sequences are SEHNR and FQNEAQ (reference sequence). As DNA, the CDR3 is TGTGCCAGGATCACAGGTCGGCACCTTTGGCGCTACACCTTC. It specifies CARITGRHLWRYTF.

This clone showed up just a few times. The chain joins TRBV6-1 to TRBJ1-2; D may be TRBD1 (5 bases). CDR3 length: 15 residues. Germline loops: CDR1 MNHNS, CDR2 SASEGT. The V end was cut by 2 bases, the J end by 2 bases, with 12 bases between. The CDR3 here is CASSERGRVNYGYTF. The CDR3 DNA reads as TGTGCCAGCAGTGAAAGGGGCAGGGTGAACTATGGCTACACCTTC.

The chain uses TRBV6-6 and TRBJ2-4, with TRBD1 as a possible D gene (6 bases). The length of the CDR3 is 21 residues. Trimming pared 6 bases from V and 3 bases from J, leaving 33 bases between. Per the germline V gene, CDR1 is MNHNY and CDR2 is SVGAGI (reference sequence). DNA of the CDR3: TGTGCCAGCAGCAAAGACCGGCCGGGACAATCCCCTCTTTTAGGCAAAAACATTCAGTACTTC. Its translation: CASSKDRPGQSPLLGKNIQYF.

The chain uses TRBV2 and TRBJ2-4; no clear D. Germline CDR1 SNHLY, CDR2 FYNNEI. This CDR3 has 11 residues. Trimming stripped 2 bases from V and 7 bases from J, with 3 bases between. DNA of the CDR3: TGTGCCAGCAGTGAATATAACATTCAGTACTTC. It yields the protein CASSEYNIQYF.

The genes are TRBV6-5 and TRBJ1-6, with TRBD1 as a possible D gene (5 bases). Germline CDR1 and CDR2: MNHEY and SVGAGI. The V end lost 6 bases, the J end lost 11 bases, and 20 bases lay between the germline ends. The CDR3 contains 15 residues. This CDR3 reads CASSRTQVWNPPLHF. CDR3 DNA: TGTGCCAGCAGCCGGACACAGGTTTGGAATCCACCCCTCCACTTT.

The rearrangement links TRBV13 to TRBJ1-3, with D unresolved. V gave up 5 bases and J gave up 0 bases, with 8 bases separating them. Germline V gives CDR1 PRHDT, CDR2 FYEKMQ (reference sequence). This CDR3 has 14 amino acids. CDR3 amino acids: CASSPGISGNTIYF. The CDR3 region has the DNA TGTGCCAGCAGCCCCGGGATCTCTGGAAACACCATATATTTT. Combining the CDR3 with reference TRBV13 and TRBJ1-3 gives the whole variable domain AAGVIQSPRHLIKEKRETATLKCYPIPRHDTVYWYQQGPGQDPQFLISFYEKMQSDKGSIPDRFSAQQFSDYHSELNMSSLELGDSALYFCASSPGISGNTIYFGEGSWLTVV.

The table lists this clone with a count of one. CDR3 amino acids: CASSWGGHQPQHF. CDR3 in DNA: TGTGCCAGCAGTTGGGGGGGCCATCAGCCCCAGCATTTT. The chain couples TRBV5-6 to TRBJ1-5; tentatively, D is TRBD1 (6 bases). This CDR3 comprises 13 residues. CDR1 is SGHDT and CDR2 is YYEEEE in the germline V gene. The germline V and J ends were trimmed by 5 bases and 5 bases, with 11 bases remaining between them.

The CDR3 sequence: CASTRGGKATGELFF. As DNA, the CDR3 is TGTGCCAGCACCCGAGGGGGTAAAGCGACCGGGGAGCTGTTTTTT. V and J are TRBV27 and TRBJ2-2; tentatively, D is TRBD1 (6 bases). Trimming stripped 7 bases from V and 5 bases from J, with 17 bases between. CDR1 MNHEY and CDR2 SMNVEV come from the germline V gene (reference sequence). The CDR3 loop spans 15 amino acids.

The CDR3 protein is CASSQGYRDVDGYTF. In DNA form, the CDR3 reads TGTGCCAGCAGCCAAGGGTACAGGGATGTTGATGGCTACACCTTC. The rearrangement uses TRBV3-1 (or the pseudogene TRBV3-2) and TRBJ1-2, with D possibly TRBD1 on 6 matching bases. Per the germline V gene, CDR1 is LGHDT and CDR2 is YNNKEL (reference sequence). The V and J ends lost 1 base and 6 bases respectively, with 15 bases between them. This CDR3 has 15 amino acids.

J is TRBJ1-5 and V is TRBV21-1; TRBD1, the table's D call, was not compared with the DNA. TRBV21-1 is reported as a pseudogene. This CDR3 has 16 residues. The CDR3 loop reads CASSTSAGQGHQPQHF. CDR3 nucleotides: TGTGCCAGCAGCACGTCTGCGGGACAGGGACATCAGCCCCAGCATTTT.